This TCR beta chain was captured in a study of blood T cell repertoires in COVID-19. Study at large: COVID-19 samples, acute and convalescent, were from the United States, Italy and Spain. Sample material is recorded as cDNA or gDNA derived from T cells, B-cell-depleted T cells, or PBMCs.

As handled by the study authors: For nucleated cells, counts were estimated from reference gene primer amplification. Here immunoSEQ multiplex PCR was the method, and the copy in TCRdb shows in-frame clones only, minus some. The V and J calls and clone size were taken over from that table, and D and trimming were inferred from the DNA. In the table there are fewer than 400,000 clones, less than 85% of which are singletons. Comment on this clone: One end of the junction varies from germline; a read error may be responsible.

This receptor was identified in a woman aged 18-29 years with acute or convalescent COVID-19. The specimen was peripheral blood.

The CDR3 loop reads CASLREMNTEAFF. Written as DNA, the CDR3 is TGTGCCAGCCTTCGGGAGATGAATACTGAAGCTTTCTTT. The rearrangement links TRBV5-6 to TRBJ1-1, with D hard to call. The CDR3 is 13 residues long. Germline CDR1 is SGHDT and CDR2 is YYEEEE.